These 4 T cell receptor beta chains were sequenced from one sample in a study of CD8 T cells in Susac syndrome. Reverse transcription of about 0.5 to 1 ug RNA was carried out with random hexamers. TCRdb redid the calling of the immunoSEQ multiplex PCR reads with MiXCR, one entry per CDR3 protein. The table records over 150,000 distinct CDR3 sequences, approximately 95% of them present only once. The sample comprised CD4+ T cells from PBMCs. Receptors were obtained from a human donor with Susac syndrome.

The rearrangement joins TRBV5-6 to TRBJ2-1; no reliable D call. With 3 bases removed from V and 0 bases from J, the gap between germline ends came to 10 bases. The V gene's germline CDR1 is SGHDT and CDR2 YYEEEE. This CDR3 region has 15 residues. The CDR3 sequence: CASSSQKTSYNEQFF. CDR3 coding DNA: TGTGCCAGCAGCTCTCAAAAAACCTCCTACAATGAGCAGTTCTTC. Looking up the rest from reference TRBV5-6 and TRBJ2-1 gives the full variable domain: DAGVTQSPTHLIKTRGQQVTLRCSPKSGHDTVSWYQQALGQGPQFIFQYYEEEERQRGNFPDRFSGHQFPNYSSELNVNALLLGDSALYLCASSSQKTSYNEQFFGPGTRLTVL.

This clonotype is a singleton in its sample. The DNA for the CDR3 is TGTGCCAGCTCCCCCGGGACAGGGTCTGAAGCTTTCTTT. It yields the protein CASSPGTGSEAFF. This rearrangement joins TRBV18 to TRBJ1-1, with 9 bases lining up with TRBD1. CDR3 length equals 13 residues. CDR1 and CDR2 from the germline V gene are KGHSH and LQKENI. V lost 6 bases, J lost 6 bases, and 5 bases stayed unmatched.

The rearrangement joins TRBV15 to TRBJ1-1; no clear D. Germline V gene data show CDR1 as LNHNV and CDR2 as YYDKDF (reference sequence). The CDR3 is 15 amino acids. V lost 5 bases and J lost 4, with 17 bases in between. CDR3 nucleotides: TGTGCCACCAGCGCGGTACAGTCCCCAGGCACTGAAGCTTTCTTT. It yields the protein CATSAVQSPGTEAFF.

J is TRBJ1-2 and V is TRBV2, with 7 bases that match TRBD1. Germline CDR1 and CDR2: SNHLY and FYNNEI. CDR3 length equals 14 residues. J lost 3 bases, V lost 5 bases, and 6 bases had no gene match. For the CDR3, the DNA is TGTGCCAGCAGTCGACAGGGTTTCGACTATGGCTACACCTTC. Translated, it gives CASSRQGFDYGYTF.